This section outlines one T cell receptor (beta chain) sequence together with its context. The data were obtained in a study of T cell changes during pregnancy in multiple sclerosis. Per germline, CDR1 MNHEY and CDR2 SMNVEV (reference sequence). J lost 3 bases, V lost 5 bases, and 8 bases had no gene match. The CDR3 consists of 16 residues. Repertoires were generated with immunoSEQ multiplex PCR, while TCRdb's copy carries only in-frame clones and drops some. Counted here are around 71,000 clones, about 91% occurring once; the ten biggest clones make up about 1.5%. The clonotype was recovered from a female donor with multiple sclerosis, enrolled in a pregnancy study. The sample in question was peripheral blood, obtained after pregnancy. The V and J genes are TRBV27 and TRBJ2-1, with 9 bases fitting TRBD2. CDR3 residues: CASSLRGGGLYNEQFF. The CDR3 nucleotides read TGTGCCAGCAGTCTCCGCGGGGGGGGGCTCTACAATGAGCAGTTCTTC.